The T cell receptor (beta chain) described here comes from a study of blood T cell repertoires in COVID-19. About the research overall: The United States, Italy and Spain supplied acute and convalescent COVID-19 samples.

Data came from immunoSEQ multiplex PCR; TCRdb stores just in-frame clones and leaves some out. Found here are some 400,000 clones, 80% to 90% of them singletons; the top ten hold around 1.1%. Study members were between 18 and 89 years old and lived in some 26 US regions. The V gene end was trimmed by 4 bases and the J gene end by 0 bases; junction bases not matched to a gene: 9. Germline V gene lookup returns CDR1 SGHRS and CDR2 YFSETQ. This CDR3 comprises 17 residues. The sequencing sample was made of PBMCs or T cells enriched from blood (not recorded which). This TCR derives from a man younger than 45 who had recovered from COVID-19. This chain uses TRBV5-1 with TRBJ2-3, with 9 bases fitting TRBD2. CDR3: CASSLRLADPSTDTQYF. The CDR3 DNA reads TGCGCCAGCAGCCTCAGACTAGCGGACCCCAGCACAGATACGCAGTATTTT.